This is a list of T cell receptor beta chains from one sample in a study of CD8 T cells in ankylosing spondylitis. TCRdb re-called the 5' RACE reads with MiXCR, one entry per CDR3 protein. The table has 250,000 or so distinct CDR3 sequences, more than 15% seen once. The sequenced sample consisted of blood, either unsorted or a sorted T cell fraction (not recorded which). The receptors were gathered from a male donor with ankylosing spondylitis or in good health (not recorded which). Both conserved end residues are part of each CDR3. A D gene is named only where the DNA matches it firmly. For some rows the clone size is stated as once, few or many, or as a class when expanded; others skip it.

V: TRBV9
J: TRBJ2-2
size: -
D: -
length: 17
DNA: TGTGCCAGCAGCACAGACGCCAGGCGGTTAACCACCGGGGAGCTGTTTTTT
CDR3: CASSTDARRLTTGELFF

V: TRBV11-2
J: TRBJ2-1
size: many
D: -
length: 12
DNA: TGTGCCAGCAGCCGTCCCTCCAATGAGCAGTTCTTC
CDR3: CASSRPSNEQFF

V: TRBV27
J: TRBJ2-1
size: many
D: -
length: 11
DNA: TGTGCCAGCACCGACTACAATGAGCAGTTCTTC
CDR3: CASTDYNEQFF

V: TRBV5-1
J: TRBJ2-2
size: -
D: -
length: 15
DNA: TGCGCCAGCAGCTCGGAGGGACCCTGGCCGGGGGAGCTGTTTTTT
CDR3: CASSSEGPWPGELFF

V: TRBV6-2/TRBV6-3
J: TRBJ2-2
size: few
D: -
length: 13
DNA: TGTGCCAGCACCATAGCTAACACCGGGGAGCTGTTTTTT
CDR3: CASTIANTGELFF

V: TRBV20-1
J: TRBJ2-1
size: -
D: -
length: 14
DNA: TGCAGTGCTATGGTTCCGGGAGTCCTTAATGAGCAGTTCTTC
CDR3: CSAMVPGVLNEQFF

V: TRBV5-1
J: TRBJ2-2
size: -
D: -
length: 12
DNA: TGCGCCAGCAGCTTCGAGGGCGGGGAGCTGTTTTTT
CDR3: CASSFEGGELFF

V: TRBV27
J: TRBJ2-3
size: -
D: -
length: 16
DNA: TGTGCCAGCAGTTTTCTCTCGGGTAGGGAACAAGATACGCAGTATTTT
CDR3: CASSFLSGREQDTQYF

V: TRBV21-1
J: TRBJ2-7
size: -
D: -
length: 17
DNA: TGTGCCAGCAGCAACGTGCTGGCCGGGACAGGTACTTGCGAGCAGTACTTC
CDR3: CASSNVLAGTGTCEQYF

V: TRBV7-3
J: TRBJ2-1
size: once
D: TRBD2
length: 13
DNA: TGTGCCAGCAGCTTGGCTAGCGGGCATGAGCAGTTCTTC
CDR3: CASSLASGHEQFF

V: TRBV6-5
J: TRBJ1-1
size: few
D: -
length: 16
DNA: TGTGCCAGCAGTTACTCTGGGCAGGGAAGAGGCACTGAAGCTTTCTTT
CDR3: CASSYSGQGRGTEAFF

V: TRBV10-3
J: TRBJ2-2
size: few
D: TRBD2
length: 15
DNA: TGTGCCATCTTAGCGGGAGAGAGTGTTAGGGGGGAGCTGTTTTTT
CDR3: CAILAGESVRGELFF

V: TRBV29-1
J: TRBJ2-5
size: -
D: -
length: 13
DNA: TGCAGCGTTGAGTTAAGGGAGGAAGAGACCCAGTACTTC
CDR3: CSVELREEETQYF

V: TRBV4-1
J: TRBJ1-2
size: few
D: -
length: 15
DNA: TGCGCCAGCAGCCAGGTTTCGACACCTAACTATGGCTACACCTTC
CDR3: CASSQVSTPNYGYTF

V: TRBV29-1
J: TRBJ2-2
size: -
D: TRBD2
length: 15
DNA: TGCAGCGTTGTTCTAGCGGGAGGTCCCACCGGGGAGCTGTTTTTT
CDR3: CSVVLAGGPTGELFF

V: TRBV25-1
J: TRBJ1-2
size: -
D: TRBD1
length: 14
DNA: TGTGCCAGCAGTGAAAGGGGGCACTACTATGGCTACACCTTC
CDR3: CASSERGHYYGYTF

V: TRBV7-9
J: TRBJ2-5
size: few
D: TRBD1
length: 16
DNA: TGTGCCAGCAGCTCCCGGGACAGGGGGCCACAAGAGACCCAGTACTTC
CDR3: CASSSRDRGPQETQYF

V: TRBV7-2
J: TRBJ2-1
size: -
D: -
length: 17
DNA: TGTGCCAGCAGCTTAGGGGTAGCGGTTCACCCCTACAATGAGCAGTTCTTC
CDR3: CASSLGVAVHPYNEQFF

V: TRBV9
J: TRBJ2-7
size: many
D: -
length: 15
DNA: TGTGCCAGCAGCGTAGGGGGTACAGGGTCCTACGAGCAGTACTTC
CDR3: CASSVGGTGSYEQYF

V: TRBV9
J: TRBJ2-1
size: few
D: -
length: 16
DNA: TGTGCCAGCAGCCCAGAGGGGGGCCTAGCGAGGAATGAGCAGTTCTTC
CDR3: CASSPEGGLARNEQFF

V: TRBV4-1
J: TRBJ2-5
size: few
D: -
length: 13
DNA: TGCGCCAGCAGCCAACCAGGGTTGGAGACCCAGTACTTC
CDR3: CASSQPGLETQYF

V: TRBV20-1
J: TRBJ2-7
size: -
D: -
length: 13
DNA: TGCAGTGCTAAGCAGGCTAACTCCTACGAGCAGTACTTC
CDR3: CSAKQANSYEQYF

V: TRBV28
J: TRBJ2-7
size: few
D: -
length: 16
DNA: TGTGCCAGCTGTCTACCCTCTCGGCGGGACTCCTACGAGCAGTACTTC
CDR3: CASCLPSRRDSYEQYF

V: TRBV29-1
J: TRBJ2-5
size: few
D: -
length: 12
DNA: TGCAGCACAAGCACATACCAAGAGACCCAGTACTTC
CDR3: CSTSTYQETQYF

V: TRBV12-3/TRBV12-4
J: TRBJ2-1
size: once
D: TRBD2
length: 16
DNA: TGTGCCAGCAGCGATTTGGGGAGCGGGAGGATCCCTGAGCAGTTCTTC
CDR3: CASSDLGSGRIPEQFF

V: TRBV4-3
J: TRBJ2-3
size: -
D: TRBD2
length: 15
DNA: TGCGCCAGCAGCCATCTAGCGGGAGAGGGAGATACGCAGTATTTT
CDR3: CASSHLAGEGDTQYF

V: TRBV7-9
J: TRBJ2-7
size: many
D: -
length: 11
DNA: TGTGCCAGCAGCTCCGCGTACGAGCAGTACTTC
CDR3: CASSSAYEQYF

V: TRBV12-3/TRBV12-4
J: TRBJ1-3
size: many
D: -
length: 14
DNA: TGTGCCAGCAGCCCCGTGCGCTCTGGAAACACCATATATTTT
CDR3: CASSPVRSGNTIYF

V: TRBV4-2
J: TRBJ1-2
size: few
D: -
length: 15
DNA: TGTGCCAGCAGCCCTCCGGGACAAGGCCCCGATGGCTACACCTTC
CDR3: CASSPPGQGPDGYTF

V: TRBV7-3
J: TRBJ2-1
size: many
D: -
length: 15
DNA: TGTGCCAGCAGCTTGACTGGTGGGGGATACAATGAGCAGTTCTTC
CDR3: CASSLTGGGYNEQFF

V: TRBV5-1
J: TRBJ2-3
size: few
D: -
length: 16
DNA: TGCGCCAGCAGTTCCGGGACCATCAGATCCACAGATACGCAGTATTTT
CDR3: CASSSGTIRSTDTQYF

V: TRBV7-9
J: TRBJ2-1
size: many
D: -
length: 14
DNA: TGTGCCAGCAGCTTAACCCCTACTAGGAGTGAGCAGTTCTTC
CDR3: CASSLTPTRSEQFF

V: TRBV4-1
J: TRBJ1-4
size: few
D: TRBD1
length: 19
DNA: TGCGCCAGCAGTCGAACCGGGACAGGCTTCGGTGCAACTAATGAAAAACTGTTTTTT
CDR3: CASSRTGTGFGATNEKLFF

V: TRBV20-1
J: TRBJ2-7
size: few
D: -
length: 14
DNA: TGCAGTGCTAGAGATCGTTTAGCGGCCTACGAGCAGTACTTC
CDR3: CSARDRLAAYEQYF

V: TRBV19
J: TRBJ2-1
size: -
D: TRBD1
length: 14
DNA: TGTGCCAGCAACCACAGGGGTACCTACAATGAGCAGTTCTTC
CDR3: CASNHRGTYNEQFF

V: TRBV20-1
J: TRBJ2-5
size: many
D: -
length: 17
DNA: TGCAGTGCTAGAGATTCATCCCGGGAGCGATATAAAGAGACCCAGTACTTC
CDR3: CSARDSSRERYKETQYF